The T cell receptor (beta chain) described here comes from a study of T cells in Graves' hyperthyroidism and ophthalmopathy. Broader study findings: Ophthalmopathy was distinguished from stable hyperthyroidism by 13 V-J signatures. Blood also held most thyroid clonotypes expanded beyond 0.001.

The PBMCs were taken from more than 8 ml of fresh peripheral blood. RNA transcripts were the template for amplifying TCR beta CDR3 regions. An initial round of RT-PCR targeting the TCR CDR3 relied on the HTBI primer set. TCRdb independently ran MiXCR on the multiplex PCR reads; one entry per CDR3 protein. The sample yields about 380,000 distinct CDR3 sequences, roughly 13% seen once. This clonotype was seen a few times. The antigen is not known. This clonotype originated in a woman aged 55 to 70 with Graves' hyperthyroidism. Sequences were obtained from blood.

The CDR3 loop is CSARVTSGRSADTQYF. As DNA, the CDR3 is TGCAGTGCTAGAGTAACTAGCGGGAGGAGCGCAGATACGCAGTATTTT. V usage is TRBV20-1 and J usage is TRBJ2-3; 12 bases align to TRBD2. The junction had 6 bases not matched to a gene; V was cut back by 1 base and J by 4 bases. The germline CDR1 and CDR2 sequences are DFQATT and SNEGSKA (reference sequence). There are 16 residues in the CDR3.